This record looks at one T cell receptor beta chain sequence and its context. Antigen: not known. The libraries of TRB cDNA were prepared using 5' RACE with UMI labels. TCRdb reprocessed the 5' RACE reads, with one entry per CDR3 protein and no DNA. The sample's table shows 150,000 or so distinct CDR3 sequences. This specimen belongs to a study of CXCR3-negative and CXCR3-positive naive CD8 T cells. Study outcomes and limitations: CXCR3-positive naive cells carried more hydrophobic TRB CDR3s than CXCR3-negative ones. Naive subsets had comparable surface CD5, so TRB CDR3 properties gauged TCR strength. Once cells were cryopreserved, CXCR3 expression went down partly, and most assays used fresh PBMCs.

The CDR3 is 14 residues long. Germline-derived CDR1 and CDR2 are MDHEN and SYDVKM. Sequences were obtained from naive CXCR3- CD8+ T cells from blood. Subset given: CD45RO-CCR7+CD27+CD95- naive CD8+ T cells lacking CXCR3 (TNR3-). This sequence was found in a human donor in good health. Some clones in this sample may be carry-over from other donors' samples. The chain uses TRBV28 and TRBJ2-7. The CDR3 loop is CASSLLGNSYEQYF. The full variable domain, its missing parts supplied by reference TRBV28 and TRBJ2-7, is DVKVTQSSRYLVKRTGEKVFLECVQDMDHENMFWYRQDPGLGLRLIYFSYDVKMKEKGDIPEGYSVSREKKERFSLILESASTNQTSMYLCASSLLGNSYEQYFGPGTRLTVT.